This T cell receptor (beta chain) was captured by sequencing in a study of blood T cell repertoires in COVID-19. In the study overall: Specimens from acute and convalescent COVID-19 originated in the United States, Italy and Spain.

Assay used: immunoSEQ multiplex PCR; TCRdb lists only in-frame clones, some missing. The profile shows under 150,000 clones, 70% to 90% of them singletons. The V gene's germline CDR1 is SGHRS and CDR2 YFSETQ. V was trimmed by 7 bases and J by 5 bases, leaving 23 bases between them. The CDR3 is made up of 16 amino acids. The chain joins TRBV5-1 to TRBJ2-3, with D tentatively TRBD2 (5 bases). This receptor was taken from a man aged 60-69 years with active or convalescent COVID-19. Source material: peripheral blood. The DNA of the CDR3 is TGCGCCAGCGGCCCGTTATGGGGAGAGTTACAAGATACGCAGTATTTT. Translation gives CASGPLWGELQDTQYF.